The 28 T cell receptor beta chains listed next were all sequenced from one sample in a study of T cells after yellow fever vaccination. MiXCR was run by TCRdb on the 5' RACE reads, yielding one entry per CDR3 protein. The sample has 100,000 or so distinct CDR3 sequences; 8.9% are singletons. This material consisted of CD8+ T cells not binding an NS4B(214-222) dextramer, sorted from PBMCs, taken less than 18 days after the first yellow fever vaccination. The source is a man aged 18 to 30 who received the YFV17D yellow fever vaccine.

This clonotype occurred a few times. The rearrangement joins TRBV12-3 or TRBV12-4 to TRBJ2-7; no clear D. The CDR3 is 13 residues long. Trimming cost V 7 bases and J 4 bases, with 14 bases left between them. The CDR3 DNA reads as TGTGCCAGCAACCTCGGCCGGTCATACGAGCAGTACTTC. Translation gives CASNLGRSYEQYF.

This rearrangement joins TRBV6-1 to TRBJ1-5; 9 nucleotides line up with TRBD1. J was trimmed by 6 bases and V by 4 bases; bases with no gene match: 4. The CDR3 loop spans 14 amino acids. CDR1 MNHNS and CDR2 SASEGT come from the germline V gene. The CDR3 here is CASSGQGVVQPQHF. In DNA, the CDR3 is TGTGCCAGCAGTGGACAGGGGGTTGTTCAGCCCCAGCATTTT.

This clonotype came up many times. V and J are TRBV15 and TRBJ2-5, with D unresolved. Germline V gene data show CDR1 as LNHNV and CDR2 as YYDKDF (reference sequence). The CDR3 is 16 residues long. V lost 3 bases and J 2 bases, leaving 16 bases between the germline ends. In DNA, the CDR3 is TGTGCCACCAGCAGTTCTAGGCCCGTCCGACAAGAGACCCAGTACTTC. It yields the protein CATSSSRPVRQETQYF.

The chain carries TRBV7-2 and TRBJ1-2; D not resolved. Deletions cut 3 bases from V and 2 bases from J, with 16 bases between. This CDR3 has 16 amino acids. Germline V gene data show CDR1 as SGHTA and CDR2 as FQGNSA. As DNA, the CDR3 is TGTGCCAGCAGCTTTTTCTCGGCAGAGTTGAACTATGGCTACACCTTC. As protein: CASSFFSAELNYGYTF.

This clonotype was picked up many times. The CDR3 nucleotides are TGTGCCAGCAGCCTCTGGCCTACGAACACCGGGGAGCTGTTTTTT. Encoded protein: CASSLWPTNTGELFF. The chain links TRBV5-6 to TRBJ2-2, with D uncertain. The V gene's germline CDR1 is SGHDT and CDR2 YYEEEE. This CDR3 contains 15 residues. With 4 bases removed from V and 0 bases from J, the gap between germline ends came to 10 bases.

The chain carries TRBV29-1 and TRBJ2-7, with 7 bases matching TRBD1. The V gene's germline CDR1 is SQVTM and CDR2 ANQGSEA. V trimming: 0 bases; J trimming: 5 bases; junction bases outside the gene matches: 1. CDR3 length equals 12 residues. The DNA for the CDR3 is TGCAGCGTTGAAGACGACAGGGACGAGCAGTACTTC. This translates into CSVEDDRDEQYF.

There are a few counts of this clonotype. The chain uses TRBV4-1 and TRBJ2-2, with a weak D call TRBD1 (5 bases). V dropped 2 bases and J dropped 7 bases, with 11 bases sitting between them. CDR1 MGHRA and CDR2 YSYEKL come from the germline V gene. There are 14 residues in the CDR3. CDR3 coding DNA: TGCGCCAGCAGCCAAAGGGGTCTGGTCGGGGAGCTGTTTTTT. This sequence encodes CASSQRGLVGELFF.

This clonotype occurred many times. This chain joins TRBV12-3 or TRBV12-4 and TRBJ1-1, with D perhaps matching TRBD1 (5 bases). This CDR3 is built from 16 residues. V lost 4 bases and J lost 0, with 15 bases in between. CDR3 nucleotides: TGTGCCAGCAGTTCACCCCGGGACGGATTGAACACTGAAGCTTTCTTT. Encoded protein: CASSSPRDGLNTEAFF.

The V and J genes are TRBV28 and TRBJ2-4, with TRBD1 matching 9 bases. This CDR3 has 16 residues. The trim removed 6 bases at V and 2 bases at J, leaving 8 bases unmatched. Germline values: CDR1 MDHEN, CDR2 SYDVKM. The CDR3 bases are TGTGCCAGCAGACAGGGGGCGCGTGTAACCAAAAACATTCAGTACTTC. Protein product: CASRQGARVTKNIQYF.

The table lists this clonotype with many counts. The V and J genes are TRBV12-3 or TRBV12-4 and TRBJ2-7; D unresolved. This CDR3 is 13 amino acids long. Deletions cut 5 bases from V and 4 bases from J, with 12 bases between. In DNA form, the CDR3 reads TGTGCCAGCAGTCCCAATGGGCAATACGAGCAGTACGTC. Translating it yields CASSPNGQYEQYV.

The V and J genes are TRBV20-1 and TRBJ2-2; 8 bases agree with TRBD1. The CDR3 runs to 15 residues. Germline values: CDR1 DFQATT, CDR2 SNEGSKA (reference sequence). Germline trimming cut 6 bases from V and 1 base from J; bases unmatched to any gene: 7. The CDR3 reads CSATPGTGNTGELFF. In DNA form, the CDR3 reads TGCAGTGCCACTCCCGGGACAGGGAACACCGGGGAGCTGTTTTTT.

This clonotype was seen a few times. The CDR3 loop is CASMEGQLYGYTF. DNA for the CDR3: TGTGCCAGCATGGAGGGACAGCTATATGGCTACACCTTC. The chain joins TRBV5-8 to TRBJ1-2; 7 bases line up with TRBD1. This CDR3 comprises 13 residues. The V gene end was trimmed by 6 bases and the J gene end by 5 bases; junction bases not matched to a gene: 7. Germline assignment: CDR1 SGHTS and CDR2 YDEGEE.

Concerning this clonotype itself: The conserved closing phenylalanine or tryptophan is absent in this CDR3, likely reflecting a read error. CDR3 sequence reads: CASSRSPSGVVDGYTI. CDR3 DNA sequence: TGTGCCAGCAGTCGATCACCGTCGGGGGTGGTGGATGGCTACACCATC. The chain joins TRBV7-9 to TRBJ1-2; possibly TRBD1 for D (5 bases). The V end was cut by 6 bases, the J end by 6 bases, with 23 bases between. Per germline, CDR1 SEHNR and CDR2 FQNEAQ (reference sequence). The CDR3 covers 16 residues.

The chain is built from TRBV7-9 and TRBJ2-2, with 7 bases fitting TRBD1. This CDR3 region has 16 residues. The V gene's germline CDR1 is SEHNR and CDR2 FQNEAQ (reference sequence). The ends lost 5 bases at V and 3 bases at J; junction bases unmatched: 9. The CDR3 here is CASSLSRGGDTGELFF. Here the CDR3 DNA reads TGTGCCAGCAGCCTCTCTAGAGGGGGCGACACCGGGGAGCTGTTTTTT. The full variable domain, with the rest looked up from reference TRBV7-9 and TRBJ2-2, is DTGVSQNPRHKITKRGQNVTFRCDPISEHNRLYWYRQTLGQGPEFLTYFQNEAQLEKSRLLSDRFSAERPKGSFSTLEIQRTEQGDSAMYLCASSLSRGGDTGELFFGEGSRLTVL.

To note about this clonotype: An end of the junction differs from the germline gene, which may be a read error. The chain links TRBV12-3 or TRBV12-4 to TRBJ2-2; D possibly corresponds to TRBD1 (6 bases). This CDR3 is 18 amino acids long. CDR3 DNA sequence: TGTGCCTGCAGTTTTGTGGCTTGGACAGAGGAGTACACCGGGGAGCTGTTTTTT. Translated, it gives CACSFVAWTEEYTGELFF.

The rearrangement uses TRBV5-1 and TRBJ2-5, with unresolved D. CDR3 size: 15 residues. The V gene's germline CDR1 is SGHRS and CDR2 YFSETQ. Trimming shortened V by 0 bases and J by 2 bases, and 11 bases separated the two germline ends. DNA of the CDR3: TGCGCCAGCAGCTTGGGGGTGCTACCGCAAGAGACCCAGTACTTC. It yields the protein CASSLGVLPQETQYF.

This chain joins TRBV20-1 and TRBJ2-7; 7 positions match TRBD2. Unmatched junction bases numbered 7, after V lost 0 bases and J lost 2 bases. This CDR3 spans 15 amino acids. Per germline, CDR1 DFQATT and CDR2 SNEGSKA (reference sequence). The CDR3 DNA reads as TGCAGTGCTAGAGATCTGCGGGGGTTAGCCTACGAGCAGTACTTC. Translation: CSARDLRGLAYEQYF.

The gene calls are TRBV2 and TRBJ1-2; TRBD1 is a possible D gene (6 bases). Germline V gene data show CDR1 as SNHLY and CDR2 as FYNNEI. The CDR3 has 18 residues. Deletions cut 10 bases from V and 2 bases from J, with 29 bases between. The CDR3 spells CAISHVGGGEDGNYGYTF. The DNA of the CDR3 is TGTGCCATCAGCCACGTTGGGGGGGGCGAGGATGGGAACTATGGCTACACCTTC.

The chain uses TRBV7-9 and TRBJ1-4; the D is unclear. Trimming left V 5 bases short and J 0 bases short, with 7 bases between. Germline V lookup: CDR1 SEHNR, CDR2 FQNEAQ (reference sequence). The CDR3 runs 14 residues. The CDR3 region has the DNA TGTGCCAGCAGCCGGGAGTCAACTAATGAAAAACTGTTTTTT. Translating gives CASSRESTNEKLFF.

The rearrangement uses TRBV7-8 and TRBJ1-2; D possibly corresponds to TRBD1 (6 bases). Trimming took off 5 bases at V and 3 bases at J, with 16 bases between the two ends. Germline values: CDR1 SGHVS, CDR2 FQNEAQ. This CDR3 comprises 15 residues. CDR3: CASSLAGVLDYGYTF. The CDR3 DNA reads as TGTGCCAGCAGCCTGGCAGGGGTTTTGGACTATGGCTACACCTTC.

This clonotype was counted between two and nine times. The CDR3 DNA reads as TGTGCCAGCAGCGTAGGTCCCGAAGGAGCTTTCTTT. Its protein is CASSVGPEGAFF. The chain uses TRBV9 and TRBJ1-1; D is unresolved. With 0 bases removed from V and 10 bases from J, the gap between germline ends came to 10 bases. Germline V gives CDR1 SGDLS, CDR2 YYNGEE. The CDR3 length is 12 residues.

J is TRBJ2-6 and V is TRBV20-1, with 10 bases identical to TRBD1. The CDR3 runs to 15 residues. Trimming at V came to 5 bases and at J to 3 bases, leaving 4 bases not matched to a gene. Germline V CDR1 and CDR2: DFQATT, SNEGSKA (reference sequence). The CDR3 DNA is TGCAGTGCTGGGACAGGGGTGTATGGGGCCAACGTCCTGACTTTC. This gives the protein CSAGTGVYGANVLTF.

This clonotype was observed a handful of times. The chain recombines TRBV4-2 with TRBJ2-7; the match to TRBD2 covers 11 bases. CDR1 LGHNA and CDR2 YNFKEQ come from the germline V gene. V was clipped by 0 bases and J by 0 bases; unmatched bases: 10. The CDR3 runs 19 residues. CDR3: CASSQEITLAGVSSYEQYF. DNA of the CDR3: TGTGCCAGCAGCCAAGAAATCACACTAGCGGGGGTTAGCTCCTACGAGCAGTACTTC.

This clonotype occurred many times. CDR3: CASSGTSGGPNEQFF. CDR3 sequence (DNA): TGTGCCAGCAGTGGGACTAGCGGGGGGCCGAATGAGCAGTTCTTC. This sequence joins TRBV25-1 and TRBJ2-1, with 14 bases that match TRBD2. After removal of 4 bases from V and 7 bases from J, the junction contained 3 bases not matched to a gene. CDR1 is MGHDK, CDR2 SYGVNS, per germline. The CDR3 is 15 residues long.

The rearrangement uses TRBV7-2 and TRBJ2-1; 7 bases fit TRBD1. Germline CDR1 reads SGHTA; CDR2 reads FQGNSA. After removal of 6 bases from V and 0 bases from J, the junction contained 8 bases not matched to a gene. The CDR3 is 16 residues long. The CDR3 nucleotides are TGTGCCAGCAGTTACAGGGGTTACCGCTCCTACAATGAGCAGTTCTTC. Amino acid sequence: CASSYRGYRSYNEQFF.

This chain joins TRBV13 and TRBJ2-7, with D uncertain. V shed 5 bases and J shed 3 bases, with 11 bases lying between them. From germline, CDR1 is PRHDT and CDR2 FYEKMQ (reference sequence). This CDR3 comprises 13 residues. CDR3 loop: CASSPWVFYEQYF. The CDR3 DNA follows: TGTGCCAGCAGCCCCTGGGTCTTCTACGAGCAGTACTTC.

The sample holds a few counts of this clonotype. V usage is TRBV7-9 and J usage is TRBJ1-1, with a possible D match to TRBD1 (5 bases). Germline loops: CDR1 SEHNR, CDR2 FQNEAQ (reference sequence). Trimming stripped 6 bases from V and 0 bases from J, with 11 bases between. The CDR3 is made up of 14 amino acids. The DNA for the CDR3 is TGTGCCAGCAGAGGACACGGGTTGAACACTGAAGCTTTCTTT. Its translation: CASRGHGLNTEAFF.

This clonotype has a handful of counts. This rearrangement joins TRBV12-3 or TRBV12-4 to TRBJ2-2; D is unresolved. This CDR3 region has 15 residues. Trimming took 3 bases from V and 1 from J, leaving 9 bases between them. The CDR3 spells CASSFLGMNTGELFF. The CDR3 region has the DNA TGTGCCAGCAGTTTTTTGGGGATGAACACCGGGGAGCTGTTTTTT.